This T cell receptor (beta chain) appears in the sequencing data of a study of graft-versus-host responses after intestinal transplantation. Broader study findings: Peak circulating GvH clone levels were associated with early post-transplant HvG declines.

With regard to this clone: Its target is not known.

Clones were read by immunoSEQ multiplex PCR, and TCRdb kept only the in-frame ones, dropping some. The sample has approximately 70,000 clones; 80% to 95% are singletons. Germline CDR1 LNHDA, CDR2 SQIVND (reference sequence). The CDR3 runs 13 residues. The V end lost 1 base, the J end lost 6 bases, and 9 bases lay between the germline ends. Sequencing used bone marrow, obtained 734 days after intestinal transplantation. This TCR was recovered from a human patient who received an intestinal transplant, so some T cells may come from the graft donor. The rearrangement joins TRBV19 to TRBJ1-1; D not certain. CDR3 protein: CASSIGARAEAFF. The CDR3 nucleotides are TGTGCCAGTAGTATAGGGGCTCGGGCTGAAGCTTTCTTT.